This TCR beta chain was found in a study of post-analysis software for immune sequencing data. Libraries were made from TCR beta cDNA, and they carried unique molecular identifiers. MiXCR, run by TCRdb on the PCR reads, gives a single entry per CDR3 protein. Of a few hundred thousand distinct CDR3 sequences in the sample, around 40% were seen once. Germline V lookup: CDR1 DFQATT, CDR2 SNEGSKA (reference sequence). V lost 2 bases to trimming and J lost 7 bases; unmatched junction nucleotides: 11. CDR3 size: 15 residues. General study points: TRBV5-6, TRBV5-1 and TRBV20-1 belonged to a set of a handful of TRBV segments that were more frequent in patients than controls. Comparison with controls showed significantly lower normalized Chao1 diversity in multiple sclerosis patients.

Turning to this clonotype: Its specificity is not known.

The rearrangement links TRBV20-1 to TRBJ2-3, with 8 bases identical to TRBD1. The receptor's source is a girl aged 5-17 years with multiple sclerosis. The sequencing sample was made of blood. CDR3 coding DNA: TGCAGTGCTAGATCCATGGCAGGGGGCGCTAATACGCAGTATTTT. This translates into CSARSMAGGANTQYF.